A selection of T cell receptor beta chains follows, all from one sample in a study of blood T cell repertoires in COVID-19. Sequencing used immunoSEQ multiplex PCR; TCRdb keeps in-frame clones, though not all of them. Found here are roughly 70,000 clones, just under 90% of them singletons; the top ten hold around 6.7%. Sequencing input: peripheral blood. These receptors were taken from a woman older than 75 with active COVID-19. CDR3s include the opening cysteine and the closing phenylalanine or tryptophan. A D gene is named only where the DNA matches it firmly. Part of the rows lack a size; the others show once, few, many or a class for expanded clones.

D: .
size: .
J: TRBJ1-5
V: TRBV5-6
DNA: TGTGCCAGCAGCCTAGCCGGGAGGACCGATCAGCCCCAGCATTTT
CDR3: CASSLAGRTDQPQHF

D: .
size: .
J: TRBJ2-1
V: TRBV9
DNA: TGTGCCAGCAGCGGCGGTCCGACCTACAATGAGCAGTTCTTC
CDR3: CASSGGPTYNEQFF

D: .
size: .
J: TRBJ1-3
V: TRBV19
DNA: TGTGCCAGTAGTGCTGACAGCCCCTCTGGAAACACCATATATTTT
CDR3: CASSADSPSGNTIYF

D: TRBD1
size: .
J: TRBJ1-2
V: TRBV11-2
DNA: TGTGCCAGCAGCGCACACAGGGGAAACTATGGCTACACCTTC
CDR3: CASSAHRGNYGYTF

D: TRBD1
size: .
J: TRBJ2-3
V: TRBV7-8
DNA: TGTGCCAGCAGCCCGGGACAGTTCGCGCAGTATTTT
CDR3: CASSPGQFAQYF

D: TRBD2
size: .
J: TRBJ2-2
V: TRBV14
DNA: TGTGCCAGCAGCCCGACCGGGACTAGCGGGTATCGGCCGAACACCGGGGAGCTGTTTTTT
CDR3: CASSPTGTSGYRPNTGELFF

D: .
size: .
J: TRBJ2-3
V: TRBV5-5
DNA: TGTGCCAGCAGCTCTAACGCATTCACAGATACGCAGTATTTT
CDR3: CASSSNAFTDTQYF

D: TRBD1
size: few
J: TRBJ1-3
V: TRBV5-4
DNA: TGTGCCAGCAGCTCCCAATCCTCCGGGACAGGGCTAAACACCATATATTTT
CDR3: CASSSQSSGTGLNTIYF

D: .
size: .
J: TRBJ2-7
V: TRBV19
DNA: TGTGCCAGTAGACGACAGGCGGGAGACGCCTACGAGCAGTACTTC
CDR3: CASRRQAGDAYEQYF

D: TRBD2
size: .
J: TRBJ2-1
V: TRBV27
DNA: TGTGCCAGCAGTTCTAGCGGGAGGGCCTCCTACAATGAGCAGTTCTTC
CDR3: CASSSSGRASYNEQFF

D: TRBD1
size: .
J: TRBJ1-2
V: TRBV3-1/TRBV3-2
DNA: TGTGCCAGCAGCCCGCGGGACAGTCGAATTGTCAGTGGCTACACCTTC
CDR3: CASSPRDSRIVSGYTF

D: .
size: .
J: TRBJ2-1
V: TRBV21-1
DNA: TGTGCCAGCAGCAAAGATGGGACTAGCGGGAGGTACAATGAGCAGTTCTTC
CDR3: CASSKDGTSGRYNEQFF

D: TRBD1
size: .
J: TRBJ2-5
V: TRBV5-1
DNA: TGCGCCAGCAGCTTGGCCGGACAGGGAGGAGAGACCCAGTACTTC
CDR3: CASSLAGQGGETQYF

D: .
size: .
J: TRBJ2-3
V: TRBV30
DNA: TGTGCCTGGAGTGTTGGGGGGAGTACAGATACGCAGTATTTT
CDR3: CAWSVGGSTDTQYF

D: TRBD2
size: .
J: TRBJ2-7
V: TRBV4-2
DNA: TGTGCCAGCAGCCTCGGGGGGATAGGCTACGAGCAGTACTTC
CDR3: CASSLGGIGYEQYF

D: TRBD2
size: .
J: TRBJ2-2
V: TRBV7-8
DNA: TGTGCCAGCAGCCCCGGCGGGGGAAACACCGGGGAGCTGTTTTTT
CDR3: CASSPGGGNTGELFF

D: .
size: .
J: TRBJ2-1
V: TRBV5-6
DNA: TGTGCCAGCAGCAGTGGAGTCACGGTTGAGCAGTTCTTC
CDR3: CASSSGVTVEQFF

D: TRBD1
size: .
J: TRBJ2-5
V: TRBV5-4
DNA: TGTGCCAGCAGTCCGACAGGGTCGCAAGAGACCCAGTACTTC
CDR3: CASSPTGSQETQYF

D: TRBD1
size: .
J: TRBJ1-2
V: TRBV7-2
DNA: TGTGCCAGCAGCCCAGGAGGACAGGGGCGCTACACCTTC
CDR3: CASSPGGQGRYTF

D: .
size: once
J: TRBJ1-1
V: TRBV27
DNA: TGTGCCAGCGGGAGGGCGGGACTCACGGGTTTCTTT
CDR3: CASGRAGLTGFF

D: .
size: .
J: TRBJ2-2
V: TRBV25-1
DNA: TGTGCCAGCAGTGCCAACTACAACACCGGGGAGCTGTTTTTT
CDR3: CASSANYNTGELFF

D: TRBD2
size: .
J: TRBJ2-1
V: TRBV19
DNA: TGTGCCAGTAGTTCTACCTTAGCGGGAGACAACGTTGAGCAGTTCTTC
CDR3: CASSSTLAGDNVEQFF

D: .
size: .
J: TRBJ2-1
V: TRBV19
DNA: TGTGCCAGTAGTATCACTCACCCCTACAATGAGCAGTTCTTC
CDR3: CASSITHPYNEQFF

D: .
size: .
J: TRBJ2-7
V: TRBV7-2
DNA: TGTGCCAGCAGCCCCCAACAGGGACCCGTCGGGCAGTACTTC
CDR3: CASSPQQGPVGQYF

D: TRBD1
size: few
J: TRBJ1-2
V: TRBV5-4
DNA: TGTGCCAGCAGCTTTAAGACAGGGAATTCCTATGGCTACACCTTC
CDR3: CASSFKTGNSYGYTF

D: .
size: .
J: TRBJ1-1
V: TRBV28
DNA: TGTGCCAGCAGGGGGGCGGTGGGCGTCCGAGGGACTGAAGCTTTCTTT
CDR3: CASRGAVGVRGTEAFF

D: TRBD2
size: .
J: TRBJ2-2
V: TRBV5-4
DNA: TGTGCCAGCAGCACCCCAGCGGGAGGTAACACCGGGGAGCTGTTTTTT
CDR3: CASSTPAGGNTGELFF

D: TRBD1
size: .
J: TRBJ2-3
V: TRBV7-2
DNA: TGTGCCAGCAGCTTAGGCGGCCAGGGGGCAAATACGCAGTATTTT
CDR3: CASSLGGQGANTQYF

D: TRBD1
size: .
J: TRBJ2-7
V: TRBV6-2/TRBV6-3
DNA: TGTGCCAGCAGTCAACGGACAGGGCACCACTACGAGCAGTACTTC
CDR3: CASSQRTGHHYEQYF

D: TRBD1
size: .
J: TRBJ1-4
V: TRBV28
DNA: TGTGCCAGCAGGACAGGGGGGGAAAAACTGTTTTTT
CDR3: CASRTGGEKLFF

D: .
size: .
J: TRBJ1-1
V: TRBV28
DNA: TGTGCCAGCATCTTTCAGGGTGTGAACACTGAAGCTTTCTTT
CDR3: CASIFQGVNTEAFF

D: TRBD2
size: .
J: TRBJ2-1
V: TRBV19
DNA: TGTGCCAGTAGTACCTCTAGCGGGAGGGCCAATGAGCAGTTCTTC
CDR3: CASSTSSGRANEQFF

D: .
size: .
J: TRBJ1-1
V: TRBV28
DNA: TGTGCCAGCAGTTCCGGGGGGCAGGGGAACACTGAAGCTTTCTTT
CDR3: CASSSGGQGNTEAFF

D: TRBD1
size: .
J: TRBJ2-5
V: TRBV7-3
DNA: TGTGCCAGCAGCCAGGGACAGGGCGAGACCCAGTACTTC
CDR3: CASSQGQGETQYF

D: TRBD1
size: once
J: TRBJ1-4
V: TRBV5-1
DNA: TGCGCCAGCACCTCCCAGGGGACAGGGGGCGAAAAACTGTTTTTT
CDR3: CASTSQGTGGEKLFF

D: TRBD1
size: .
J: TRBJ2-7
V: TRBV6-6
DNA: TGTGCCAGCAGTTACGGAAGACGGACAGGGGGTAACGAGCAGTACTTC
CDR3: CASSYGRRTGGNEQYF

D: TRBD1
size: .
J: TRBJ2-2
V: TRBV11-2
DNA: TGTGCCAGCAGCTTAGATCAACAGGGGGCGTACATAAACACCGGGGAGCTGTTTTTT
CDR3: CASSLDQQGAYINTGELFF

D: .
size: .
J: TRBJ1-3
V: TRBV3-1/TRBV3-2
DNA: TGTGCCAGCAGATCCGGTGGAAACACCATATATTTT
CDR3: CASRSGGNTIYF

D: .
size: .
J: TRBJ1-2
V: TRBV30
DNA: TGTGCCTGGAGTGTATCGTGGAGGAACTATGGCTACACCTTC
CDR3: CAWSVSWRNYGYTF

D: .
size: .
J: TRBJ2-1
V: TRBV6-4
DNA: TGTGCCAGCAGTCGGGCCCTGGCGGGACCCAATGAGCAGTTCTTC
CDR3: CASSRALAGPNEQFF

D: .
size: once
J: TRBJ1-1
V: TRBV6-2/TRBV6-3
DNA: TGTGCCAGCAGTTACACCAGGGGAAAAGGCACTGAAGCTTTCTTT
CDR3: CASSYTRGKGTEAFF

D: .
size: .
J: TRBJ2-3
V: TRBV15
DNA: TGTGCCACCAGCCTAGATGTTACAGATACGCAGTATTTT
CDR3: CATSLDVTDTQYF

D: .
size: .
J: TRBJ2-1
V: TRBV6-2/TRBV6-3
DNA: TGTGCCAGCAGTTACTCCCGGGAGTCATACAATGAGCAGTTCTTC
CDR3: CASSYSRESYNEQFF

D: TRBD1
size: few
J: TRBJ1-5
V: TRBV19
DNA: TGTGCCAGTAGTATTTTAGGACAGGTGACGGGTAATCAGCCCCAGCATTTT
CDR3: CASSILGQVTGNQPQHF

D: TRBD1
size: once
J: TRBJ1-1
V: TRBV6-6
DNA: TGTGCCAGCAGTGCCGCCGGGACAGGGGGCGGCACTGAAGCTTTCTTT
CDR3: CASSAAGTGGGTEAFF

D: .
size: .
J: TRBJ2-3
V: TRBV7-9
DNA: TGTGCCAGCAGCTTAACAGGGTCCACAGATACGCAGTATTTT
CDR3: CASSLTGSTDTQYF

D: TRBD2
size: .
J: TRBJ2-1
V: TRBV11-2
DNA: TGTGCCAGCAGCTTGGGACTACCAGGTAACAATGAGCAGTTCTTC
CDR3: CASSLGLPGNNEQFF

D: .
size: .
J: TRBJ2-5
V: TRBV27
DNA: TGTGCCAGCAGTCCCCAGGTCGGGCGGGCCCAAGAGACCCAGTACTTC
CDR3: CASSPQVGRAQETQYF

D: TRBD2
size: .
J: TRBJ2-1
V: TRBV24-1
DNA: TGTGCCACCAGTGATACTAGCGGGGTGTTCAATGAGCAGTTCTTC
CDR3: CATSDTSGVFNEQFF

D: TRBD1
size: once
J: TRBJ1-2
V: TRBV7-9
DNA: TGTGCCAGCAGCTATAACGCCGGGGCAGGGGGTGGCTACACCTTC
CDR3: CASSYNAGAGGGYTF